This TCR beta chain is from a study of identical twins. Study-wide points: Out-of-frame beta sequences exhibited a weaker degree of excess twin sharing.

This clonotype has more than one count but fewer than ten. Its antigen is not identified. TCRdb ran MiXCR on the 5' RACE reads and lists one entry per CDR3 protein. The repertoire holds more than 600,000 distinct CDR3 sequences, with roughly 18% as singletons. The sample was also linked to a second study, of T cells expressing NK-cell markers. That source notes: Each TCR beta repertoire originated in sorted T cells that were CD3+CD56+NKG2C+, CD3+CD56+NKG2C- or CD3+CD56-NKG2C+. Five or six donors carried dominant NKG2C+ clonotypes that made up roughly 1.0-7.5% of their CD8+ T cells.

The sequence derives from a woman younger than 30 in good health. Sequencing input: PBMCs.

Here the CDR3 DNA reads TGTGCCAGCAGCTCGAATAGCGGGGGTTATACAGATACGCAGTATTTT. As protein: CASSSNSGGYTDTQYF. The chain has TRBV7-6 and TRBJ2-3; 9 nucleotides line up with TRBD2. The CDR3 spans 16 residues. Germline V lookup: CDR1 SGHVS, CDR2 FNYEAQ. J lost 3 bases, V lost 4 bases, and 8 bases had no gene match.